This T cell receptor (beta chain) was sequenced in a study of blood T cell repertoires in COVID-19. On the study more broadly: T cells, B-cell-depleted T cells, or PBMCs provided the cDNA or gDNA that served as material.

Clones were sequenced by immunoSEQ multiplex PCR, and TCRdb holds only the in-frame ones, with some missing. The sample lists tens of thousands of clones, about nine tenths occurring once. The sample comprised peripheral blood. This clonotype was obtained from a man between 18 and 29 years old with COVID-19, enrolled during active disease.

The CDR3 DNA sequence: TGTGCCAGCAGCTTAGGATTCAGACAGCAAGAGACCCAGTACTTC. Protein: CASSLGFRQQETQYF. This chain links TRBV7-2 with TRBJ2-5; tentatively, D is TRBD1 (5 bases). The CDR3 extends over 15 amino acids. Germline V gives CDR1 SGHTA, CDR2 FQGNSA. V was pared by 1 base and J by 2 bases, with 11 bases between.